This TCR beta chain was recovered during a study of shared clonotypes between healthy human individuals. Broader study findings: Clonotypes that were shared across a handful of donors made up approximately 5% of naive CD4 clonotypes. Clonotypes which were not shared had lower generation probabilities than clonotypes that all four donors shared.

CDR3 length: 13 residues. Germline V lookup: CDR1 SGHRS, CDR2 YFSETQ. With 0 bases removed from V and 8 bases from J, the gap between germline ends came to 11 bases. On this clone itself: Its antigen is currently unknown. Other nucleotide sequences in the sample specify the same CDR3.

The data were produced by immunoSEQ multiplex PCR, yet TCRdb's version contains in-frame clones alone and is incomplete. Among millions of clones listed, 85% to 95% were seen once. Healthy HIV-negative adults without recent acute infections or vaccinations served as donors. All participating donors were Caucasian adults from Nashville, Tennessee. The sequence was obtained from a man aged 18 to 35 in good health. The sequenced material came from naive CD4+ T cells sorted from blood. Subset defined: CD45RA+ positively selected. The chain couples TRBV5-1 to TRBJ1-2; a weak D match, TRBD1 (5 bases). CDR3 loop: CASSLVGEGGYTF. Here the CDR3 DNA reads TGCGCCAGCAGCTTGGTGGGGGAGGGCGGCTACACCTTC.